The rows below give T cell receptor beta chains drawn from one sample of a study of cytomegalovirus exposure and HLA in healthy donors. Sequencing used immunoSEQ multiplex PCR; TCRdb keeps in-frame clones, though not all of them. Here the sample spans around 110,000 clones, roughly 80% being singletons. Sequencing was performed on PBMCs. The receptors were sampled from a man younger than 40 in good health and CMV-seropositive. CDR3s include the opening cysteine and the closing phenylalanine or tryptophan. A D gene is named only where the DNA matches it firmly. Not every row has a clone size; where given, it reads once, few, many or a size class.

j_gene,abundance,d_gene,v_gene,CDR3aa,CDR3nt
TRBJ1-1,-,TRBD1,TRBV7-6,CASSPPGQEHTEAFF,TGTGCCAGCAGCCCACCCGGACAGGAACACACTGAAGCTTTCTTT
TRBJ1-1,-,-,TRBV5-1,CASSLNSNTEAFF,TGCGCCAGCAGCTTGAACAGCAACACTGAAGCTTTCTTT
TRBJ2-4,-,TRBD1,TRBV5-4,CASSLDRGIQYF,TGTGCCAGCAGCTTGGACAGGGGGATTCAGTACTTC
TRBJ2-5,-,TRBD1,TRBV25-1,CASSDLTGGETQYF,TGTGCCAGCAGTGACCTGACAGGGGGAGAGACCCAGTACTTC
TRBJ2-3,-,-,TRBV28,CASSPPGGLPDTQYF,TGTGCCAGCAGTCCCCCCGGAGGGCTTCCAGATACGCAGTATTTT
TRBJ1-5,-,-,TRBV19,CASSIGRSYNQPQHF,TGTGCCAGTAGTATAGGTCGGAGCTACAATCAGCCCCAGCATTTT
TRBJ1-2,-,-,TRBV13,CASSLRTVYGYTF,TGTGCCAGCAGCCTCCGGACAGTGTATGGCTACACCTTC
TRBJ1-6,few,TRBD1,TRBV7-2,CASSLGQGYNSPLHF,TGTGCCAGCAGCTTAGGACAGGGTTATAATTCACCCCTCCACTTT
TRBJ2-3,-,-,TRBV21-1,CASSFRSGRRSDTQYF,TGTGCCAGCAGCTTTCGCTCAGGGAGGCGATCAGATACGCAGTATTTT
TRBJ2-2,few,-,TRBV7-9,CASSWGAGELFF,TGTGCCAGCAGCTGGGGGGCCGGGGAGCTGTTTTTT
TRBJ2-2,-,-,TRBV7-6,CASGGGGNTGELFF,TGTGCCAGCGGGGGAGGCGGGAACACCGGGGAGCTGTTTTTT
TRBJ1-4,-,-,TRBV6-1,CASSGQGVGINEKLFF,TGTGCCAGCAGTGGACAAGGGGTGGGGATTAATGAAAAACTGTTTTTT
TRBJ2-7,once,TRBD1,TRBV7-9,CSSSLARDRASYEQYF,TGTTCCAGCAGCTTAGCAAGGGACAGGGCCTCCTACGAGCAGTACTTC
TRBJ2-7,-,-,TRBV29-1,CSARQSRDTYEQYF,TGCAGCGCCCGACAGAGCAGAGACACCTACGAGCAGTACTTC
TRBJ2-4,-,-,TRBV7-6,CASSLAQGHIQYF,TGTGCCAGCAGCTTAGCTCAGGGGCACATTCAGTACTTC
TRBJ2-7,few,-,TRBV19,CASSIGVRGPYEQYF,TGTGCCAGTAGTATAGGGGTGCGGGGGCCCTACGAGCAGTACTTC
TRBJ2-2,-,-,TRBV2,CASVPNQGINGELFF,TGTGCCAGCGTGCCAAATCAGGGGATCAACGGGGAGCTGTTTTTT
TRBJ1-2,-,-,TRBV25-1,CASSPVGGSGNGYTF,TGTGCCAGCAGCCCCGTGGGGGGGTCCGGGAATGGCTACACCTTC
TRBJ2-3,-,TRBD2,TRBV6-4,CASSEGLAGGPDTQYF,TGTGCCAGCAGTGAGGGACTAGCGGGGGGGCCAGATACGCAGTATTTT
TRBJ2-5,-,TRBD2,TRBV7-6,CASSLAPVTSGRAQETQYF,TGTGCCAGCAGCTTAGCGCCCGTGACTAGCGGGAGGGCCCAGGAGACCCAGTACTTC
TRBJ2-1,-,-,TRBV14,CASSQLLVAGNEQFF,TGTGCCAGCAGCCAATTGCTTGTCGCGGGCAATGAGCAGTTCTTC
TRBJ1-1,-,-,TRBV7-2,CASSSAGWNTEAFF,TGTGCCAGCAGCTCCGCCGGGTGGAACACTGAAGCTTTCTTT
TRBJ2-7,-,TRBD2,TRBV27,CASSRTGLAESYEQYF,TGTGCCAGCAGTCGCACGGGACTAGCGGAATCCTACGAGCAGTACTTC
TRBJ2-7,-,TRBD1,TRBV5-1,CASSLGGTGTYEQYF,TGCGCCAGCAGCTTGGGGGGGACAGGGACCTACGAGCAGTACTTC
TRBJ1-6,-,TRBD1,TRBV7-9,CASSSPQGGSYNSPLHF,TGTGCCAGCAGCTCGCCACAGGGGGGGTCCTATAATTCACCCCTCCACTTT
TRBJ2-3,-,TRBD2,TRBV5-4,CASSLAEAGGAKSTQYF,TGTGCCAGCAGCTTGGCTGAGGCGGGAGGGGCCAAGAGTACGCAGTATTTT
TRBJ1-1,once,-,TRBV6-5,CASSPTGRNTEAFF,TGTGCCAGCAGTCCGACAGGTAGGAACACTGAAGCTTTCTTT
TRBJ2-1,-,-,TRBV1,CTSSQELAPYNEQFF,TGCACCAGCAGCCAAGAATTAGCGCCCTACAATGAGCAGTTCTTC
TRBJ1-3,-,-,TRBV28,CASSLTALTGNTIYF,TGTGCCAGCAGTTTAACAGCTTTAACTGGAAACACCATATATTTT
TRBJ1-1,-,-,TRBV10-1,CASRGEARPNTEAFF,TGCGCCAGCAGAGGAGAAGCAAGACCGAACACTGAAGCTTTCTTT
TRBJ1-2,-,TRBD1,TRBV4-1,CASSQTGRTGVRYGYTF,TGCGCCAGCAGCCAAACCGGGCGGACAGGAGTTAGGTATGGCTACACCTTC
TRBJ2-2,-,-,TRBV5-1,CASRELSDTGELFF,TGCGCCAGCCGCGAACTTAGTGACACCGGGGAGCTGTTTTTT
TRBJ2-2,-,TRBD2,TRBV5-1,CASSLVGLAGDITGELFF,TGCGCCAGCAGCTTGGTGGGACTAGCGGGAGATATTACCGGGGAGCTGTTTTTT
TRBJ2-2,-,-,TRBV4-2,CASSPEAGDTGELFF,TGTGCCAGCAGCCCCGAAGCAGGGGACACCGGGGAGCTGTTTTTT
TRBJ1-5,-,-,TRBV28,CASSFAGGGPNQPQHF,TGTGCCAGCAGTTTTGCCGGCGGGGGCCCCAATCAGCCCCAGCATTTT
TRBJ1-1,many,TRBD1,TRBV29-1,CSVGTESTEAFF,TGCAGCGTAGGGACAGAATCCACTGAAGCTTTCTTT
TRBJ1-1,-,-,TRBV10-3,CAISESTVVRFTEAFF,TGTGCCATCAGTGAGTCGACGGTAGTCAGGTTTACTGAAGCTTTCTTT
TRBJ1-1,-,TRBD1,TRBV28,CASSTVPGQGTGEAFF,TGTGCCAGCAGTACTGTCCCGGGACAGGGAACCGGTGAAGCTTTCTTT
TRBJ1-1,-,-,TRBV27,CASTPPDRMGTEAFF,TGTGCCAGCACCCCCCCCGACAGGATGGGCACTGAAGCTTTCTTT
TRBJ2-1,-,TRBD2,TRBV5-1,CASSAGDPYNEQFF,TGCGCCAGCAGCGCGGGGGACCCTTACAATGAGCAGTTCTTC
TRBJ1-5,-,TRBD1,TRBV10-3,CAISNDRALNNQPQHF,TGTGCCATCAGTAACGACAGGGCTCTAAACAATCAGCCCCAGCATTTT
TRBJ1-4,-,-,TRBV5-1,CASSLGMGFEKLFF,TGCGCCAGCAGCTTAGGTATGGGCTTTGAAAAACTGTTTTTT
TRBJ2-5,-,TRBD2,TRBV30,CAWRASGGRETQYF,TGTGCCTGGAGGGCTAGCGGGGGGCGTGAGACCCAGTACTTC
TRBJ2-1,-,TRBD2,TRBV27,CASSRTSGSVGHEQFF,TGTGCCAGCAGCAGGACTAGCGGGAGTGTTGGGCATGAGCAGTTCTTC
TRBJ1-1,-,TRBD1,TRBV28,CASSWLRDRGNTEAFF,TGTGCCAGCAGTTGGCTCCGGGACAGGGGGAACACTGAAGCTTTCTTT